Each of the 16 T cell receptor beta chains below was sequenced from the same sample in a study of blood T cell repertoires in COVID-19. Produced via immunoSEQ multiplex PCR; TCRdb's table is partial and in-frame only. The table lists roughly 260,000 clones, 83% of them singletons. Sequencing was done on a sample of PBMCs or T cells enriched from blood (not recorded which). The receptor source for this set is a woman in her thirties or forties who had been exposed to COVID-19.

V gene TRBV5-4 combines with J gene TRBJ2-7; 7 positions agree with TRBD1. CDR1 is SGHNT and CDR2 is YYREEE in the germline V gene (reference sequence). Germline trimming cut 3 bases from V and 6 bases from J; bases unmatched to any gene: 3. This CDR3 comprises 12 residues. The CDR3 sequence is CASSWDSGEQYF. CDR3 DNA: TGTGCCAGCAGCTGGGACAGCGGCGAGCAGTACTTC. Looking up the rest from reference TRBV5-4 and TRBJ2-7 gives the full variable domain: ETGVTQSPTHLIKTRGQQVTLRCSSQSGHNTVSWYQQALGQGPQFIFQYYREEENGRGNFPPRFSGLQFPNYSSELNVNALELDDSALYLCASSWDSGEQYFGPGTRLTVT.

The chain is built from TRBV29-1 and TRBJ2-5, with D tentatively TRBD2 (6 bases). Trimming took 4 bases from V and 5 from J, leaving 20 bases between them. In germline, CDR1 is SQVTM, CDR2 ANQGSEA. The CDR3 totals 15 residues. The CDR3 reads CSVVPLGGDGETQYF. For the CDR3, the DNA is TGCAGCGTTGTTCCCCTGGGGGGAGACGGGGAGACCCAGTACTTC. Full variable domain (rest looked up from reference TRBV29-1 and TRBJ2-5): SAVISQKPSRDICQRGTSLTIQCQVDSQVTMMFWYRQQPGQSLTLIATANQGSEATYESGFVIDKFPISRPNLTFSTLTVSNMSPEDSSIYLCSVVPLGGDGETQYFGPGTRLLVL.

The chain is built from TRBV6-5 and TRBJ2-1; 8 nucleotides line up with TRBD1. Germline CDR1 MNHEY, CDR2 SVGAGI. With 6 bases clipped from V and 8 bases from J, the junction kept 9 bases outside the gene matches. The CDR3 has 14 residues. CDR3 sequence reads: CASREPGTGHEQFF. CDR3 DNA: TGTGCCAGCAGGGAGCCCGGGACAGGCCATGAGCAGTTCTTC.

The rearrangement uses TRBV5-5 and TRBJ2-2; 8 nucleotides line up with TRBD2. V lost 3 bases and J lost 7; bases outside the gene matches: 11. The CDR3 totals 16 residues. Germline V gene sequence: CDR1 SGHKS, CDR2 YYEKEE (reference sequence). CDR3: CASSSLPGGGSGELFF. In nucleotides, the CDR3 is TGTGCCAGCAGCTCCCTCCCCGGGGGGGGCAGCGGGGAGCTGTTTTTT.

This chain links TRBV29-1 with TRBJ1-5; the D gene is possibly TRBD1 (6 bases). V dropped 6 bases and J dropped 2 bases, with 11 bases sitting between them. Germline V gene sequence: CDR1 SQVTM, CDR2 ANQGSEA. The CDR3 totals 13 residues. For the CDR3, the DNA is TGCAGCGTCGCCAACAGGGGCAATCAGCCCCAGCATTTT. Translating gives CSVANRGNQPQHF.

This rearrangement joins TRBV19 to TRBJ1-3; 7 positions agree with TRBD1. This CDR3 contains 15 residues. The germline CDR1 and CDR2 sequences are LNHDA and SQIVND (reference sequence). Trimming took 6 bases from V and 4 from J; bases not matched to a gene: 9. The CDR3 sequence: CASSLEGGVGNTIYF. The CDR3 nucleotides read TGTGCCAGTAGCCTGGAAGGGGGCGTAGGAAACACCATATATTTT.

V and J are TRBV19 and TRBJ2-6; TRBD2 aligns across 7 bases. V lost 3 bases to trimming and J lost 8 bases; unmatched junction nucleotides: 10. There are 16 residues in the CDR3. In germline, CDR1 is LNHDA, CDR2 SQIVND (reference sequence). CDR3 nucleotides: TGTGCCAGTAGTATGGGAGGGCGGTCTAGGACCAACGTCCTGACTTTC. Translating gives CASSMGGRSRTNVLTF.

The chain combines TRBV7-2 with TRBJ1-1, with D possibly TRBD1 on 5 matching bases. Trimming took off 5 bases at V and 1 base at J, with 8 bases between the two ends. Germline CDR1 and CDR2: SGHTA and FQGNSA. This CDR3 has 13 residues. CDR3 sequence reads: CASSPTGNTEAFF. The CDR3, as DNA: TGTGCCAGCAGCCCTACAGGGAACACTGAAGCTTTCTTT.

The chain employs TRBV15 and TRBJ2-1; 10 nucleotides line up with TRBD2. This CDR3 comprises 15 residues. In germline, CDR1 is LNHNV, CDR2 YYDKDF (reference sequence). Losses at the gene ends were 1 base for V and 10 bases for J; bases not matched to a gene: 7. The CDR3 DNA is TGTGCCACCAGCAGAGGCAGCCTAGCGGGGGAAGAGCAGTTCTTC. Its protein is CATSRGSLAGEEQFF.

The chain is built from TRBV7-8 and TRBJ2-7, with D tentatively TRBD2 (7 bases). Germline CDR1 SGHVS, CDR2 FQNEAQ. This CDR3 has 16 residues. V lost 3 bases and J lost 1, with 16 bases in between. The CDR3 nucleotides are TGTGCCAGCAGCTTGGGGGGGTATCAGGGGTCCTACGAGCAGTACTTC. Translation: CASSLGGYQGSYEQYF.

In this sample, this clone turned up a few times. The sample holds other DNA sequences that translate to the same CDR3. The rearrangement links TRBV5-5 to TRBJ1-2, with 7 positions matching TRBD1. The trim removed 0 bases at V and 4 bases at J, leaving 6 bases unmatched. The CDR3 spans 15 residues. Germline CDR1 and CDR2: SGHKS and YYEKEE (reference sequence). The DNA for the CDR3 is TGTGCCAGCAGCTTGGAAGGGGGCACTGGCTATGGCTACACCTTC. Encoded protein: CASSLEGGTGYGYTF.

The CDR3 sequence is CASSLAGLDYEQYF. As DNA, the CDR3 is TGCGCCAGCAGCTTGGCAGGGCTCGACTACGAGCAGTACTTC. The chain couples TRBV5-1 to TRBJ2-7; a possible D gene is TRBD1 (5 bases). Trimming left V 0 bases short and J 3 bases short, with 10 bases between. The CDR3 is 14 amino acids. Germline V gives CDR1 SGHRS, CDR2 YFSETQ.

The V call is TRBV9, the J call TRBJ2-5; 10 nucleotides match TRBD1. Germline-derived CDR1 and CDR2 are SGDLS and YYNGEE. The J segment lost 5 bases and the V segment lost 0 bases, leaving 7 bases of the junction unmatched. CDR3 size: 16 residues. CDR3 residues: CASSVGDRGLGETQYF. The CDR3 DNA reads TGTGCCAGCAGCGTAGGAGACAGGGGGCTTGGGGAGACCCAGTACTTC.

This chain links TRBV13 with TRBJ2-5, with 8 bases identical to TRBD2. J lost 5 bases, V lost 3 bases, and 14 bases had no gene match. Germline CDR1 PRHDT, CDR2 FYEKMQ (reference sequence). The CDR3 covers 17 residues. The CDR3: CASSFAVIAGYGETQYF. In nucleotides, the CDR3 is TGTGCCAGCAGCTTCGCCGTCATAGCGGGGTACGGGGAGACCCAGTACTTC.

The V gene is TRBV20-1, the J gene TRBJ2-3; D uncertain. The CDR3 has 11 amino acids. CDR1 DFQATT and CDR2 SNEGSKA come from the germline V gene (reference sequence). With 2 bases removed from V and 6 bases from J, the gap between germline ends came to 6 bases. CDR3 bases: TGCAGTGCTAGACTACTCGATACGCAGTATTTT. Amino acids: CSARLLDTQYF.

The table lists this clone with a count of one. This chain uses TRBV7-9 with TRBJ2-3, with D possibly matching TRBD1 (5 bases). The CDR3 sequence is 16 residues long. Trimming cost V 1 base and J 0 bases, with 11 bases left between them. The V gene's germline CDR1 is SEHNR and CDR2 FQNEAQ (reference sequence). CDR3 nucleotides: TGTGCCAGCAGCTTAGGTTCGACAGCTAGCACAGATACGCAGTATTTT. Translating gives CASSLGSTASTDTQYF.